The entry below gives a single T cell receptor (beta chain) sequence along with its context. Sequencing used immunoSEQ multiplex PCR; TCRdb keeps in-frame clones, though not all of them. The data hold around 45,000 clones, with over 70% observed a single time. This sample was included in a study of blood T cell repertoires in COVID-19. This CDR3 has 15 residues. Germline CDR1 reads SNHLY; CDR2 reads FYNNEI. The V and J ends lost 5 bases and 1 base, in that order; junction bases with no gene match: 5. This TCR was recovered from a woman of 80 years or more with acute or convalescent COVID-19. The genes are TRBV2 and TRBJ1-5; 7 bases line up with TRBD1. The sample was peripheral blood. The DNA for the CDR3 is TGTGCCAGCAGTCGAATGGGACAGAGCAATCAGCCCCAGCATTTT. It is translated as CASSRMGQSNQPQHF.